The 24 T cell receptor beta chains listed next were all sequenced from one sample in a study of Graves' ophthalmopathy and Graves' hyperthyroidism. The sequenced template was RNA, covering the TCR beta CDR3 region. The workflow started with a first-round RT-PCR run with HTBI primers and then moved on to a second-round multiplex PCR. One entry per CDR3 protein, called by TCRdb with MiXCR from the multiplex PCR reads. The sample gives hundreds of thousands of distinct CDR3 sequences, 15% of which show up once; around 7% is in the top ten. The specimen was peripheral blood. The receptors shown here come from a woman younger than 35 with stable Graves' hyperthyroidism.

To note about this clonotype: A much more abundant neighbour one base away suggests this may be a read error. V and J are TRBV20-1 and TRBJ2-7; a possible D gene is TRBD2 (6 bases). Germline-derived CDR1 and CDR2 are DFQATT and SNEGSKA (reference sequence). Trimming cost V 0 bases and J 0 bases, with 12 bases left between them. This CDR3 region has 15 residues. As DNA, the CDR3 is TGCAGTGCTAGAGAGTTGGGACTGGGCTCCTACGAGCAGTACTTC. Its protein is CSARELGLGSYEQYF.

The sample holds many counts of this clonotype. The J gene is TRBJ2-7, the V gene TRBV12-3 or TRBV12-4; D is uncertain. The CDR3 is 12 residues long. The V end was cut by 1 base, the J end by 1 base, with 2 bases between. The DNA for the CDR3 is TGTGCCAGCAGTTTAGGGTCCTACGAGCAGTACTTC. This gives the protein CASSLGSYEQYF.

The J gene is TRBJ1-1, the V gene TRBV28, with no clear D. Germline lookup yields CDR1 MDHEN and CDR2 SYDVKM. The CDR3 is 11 residues long. Deletions cut 4 bases from V and 7 bases from J, with 7 bases between. The CDR3 DNA reads TGTGCCAGCAGTTGGAGTATTGAAGCTTTCTTT. This encodes CASSWSIEAFF.

The V call is TRBV12-5, the J call TRBJ1-5; D call uncertain. Germline V gene lookup returns CDR1 LGHNT and CDR2 FRNRAP. Trimming pared 4 bases from V and 3 bases from J, leaving 7 bases between. CDR3 size: 13 residues. CDR3 DNA sequence: TGTGCTAGTGGTTGGGATTTCAATCAGCCCCAGCATTTT. Amino acid sequence: CASGWDFNQPQHF.

This clonotype was seen many times. This chain joins TRBV7-2 and TRBJ2-7, with D perhaps matching TRBD2 (5 bases). The CDR3 has 12 residues. The germline V gene encodes CDR1 SGHTA and CDR2 FQGNSA. Trimming cost V 5 bases and J 5 bases, with 10 bases left between them. CDR3 sequence reads: CASSPPGNEQYF. Written as DNA, the CDR3 is TGTGCCAGCAGCCCACCGGGGAACGAGCAGTACTTC.

This clonotype was seen only a few times. The rearrangement links TRBV4-2 to TRBJ1-6; D remains unclear. Germline V gene lookup returns CDR1 LGHNA and CDR2 YNFKEQ. V lost 2 bases and J lost 1, with 15 bases in between. CDR3 length: 18 amino acids. CDR3: CASSQSTERYSYNSPLHF. In DNA form, the CDR3 reads TGTGCCAGCAGCCAATCCACGGAGAGGTATTCCTATAATTCACCCCTCCACTTT.

This clonotype was seen just once. This may be a read error, as it is one base from a much larger clone. The chain uses TRBV3-1 and TRBJ1-3; possible D gene TRBD1, 5 bases. CDR3 length: 14 residues. Germline loops: CDR1 LGHDT, CDR2 YNNKEL (reference sequence). CDR3 DNA sequence: TGTGCCAGCAGAGATAAGGGGACGTTGTACACCATATGTTTT. Residues: CASRDKGTLYTICF.

This clonotype was recorded a few times. J is TRBJ2-7 and V is TRBV9, with TRBD1 identical over 10 bases. Germline loops: CDR1 SGDLS, CDR2 YYNGEE. The CDR3 spans 17 residues. With V trimmed by 4 bases and J by 0 bases, 10 bases remained unmatched. CDR3 amino acids: CASSPRPGTGDSYEQYF. The CDR3 DNA reads TGTGCCAGCAGCCCACGTCCCGGGACAGGGGACTCCTACGAGCAGTACTTC.

In its sample, this clonotype was seen many times. V usage is TRBV10-3 and J usage is TRBJ1-1; no clear D gene. V lost 0 bases, J lost 1 base, and 9 bases lay in between. Per germline, CDR1 ENHRY and CDR2 SYGVKD. The CDR3 covers 15 residues. CDR3 loop: CAISESGPRNTEAFF. The DNA of the CDR3 is TGTGCCATCAGTGAGTCAGGCCCGAGGAACACTGAAGCTTTCTTT.

This clonotype was observed many times. This rearrangement joins TRBV11-3 to TRBJ1-2; D is unclear. Germline lookup yields CDR1 SGHNT and CDR2 YENEEA. V dropped 0 bases and J dropped 6 bases, with 11 bases sitting between them. The CDR3 runs to 14 residues. For the CDR3, the DNA is TGTGCCAGCAGCTTAGATAACAGAATGGATGGCTACACCTTC. This translates into CASSLDNRMDGYTF.

This clonotype was seen repeatedly, ten times or more. The chain joins TRBV24-1 to TRBJ2-2; 8 bases are a match to TRBD1. The V gene end was trimmed by 4 bases and the J gene end by 2 bases; junction bases not matched to a gene: 2. The germline gives CDR1 KGHDR, CDR2 SFDVKD. CDR3 size: 15 residues. The CDR3 sequence: CATSDRGRNTGELFF. The CDR3 region has the DNA TGTGCCACCAGTGACAGGGGGCGCAACACCGGGGAGCTGTTTTTT.

In this sample, this clonotype turned up many times. The V call is TRBV11-2, the J call TRBJ2-7; TRBD1 agrees at 10 bases. This CDR3 has 16 amino acids. CDR1 SGHAT and CDR2 FQNNGV come from the germline V gene. V lost 3 bases to trimming and J lost 4 bases; unmatched junction nucleotides: 9. The CDR3 DNA reads as TGTGCCAGCAGCTTGGGAGGACAGGGGGGACGATACGAGCAGTACTTC. Its translation is CASSLGGQGGRYEQYF. The entire variable domain, with the rest obtained from reference TRBV11-2 and TRBJ2-7, is as follows: EAGVAQSPRYKIIEKRQSVAFWCNPISGHATLYWYQQILGQGPKLLIQFQNNGVVDDSQLPKDRFSAERLKGVDSTLKIQPAKLEDSAVYLCASSLGGQGGRYEQYFGPGTRLTVT.

This chain connects TRBV20-1 to TRBJ2-5, with 11 bases lining up with TRBD1. Germline V gene sequence: CDR1 DFQATT, CDR2 SNEGSKA (reference sequence). The CDR3 sequence is 14 residues long. After removal of 6 bases from V and 5 bases from J, the junction contained 8 bases not matched to a gene. For the CDR3, the DNA is TGCAGTGCCCCCGGACAGGGGGCCTGGGAGACCCAGTACTTC. Translated: CSAPGQGAWETQYF.

This clonotype was counted at least ten times. The rearrangement links TRBV29-1 to TRBJ1-1, with TRBD1 matching 8 bases. Losses at the gene ends were 4 bases for V and 6 bases for J; bases not matched to a gene: 13. Germline V lookup: CDR1 SQVTM, CDR2 ANQGSEA. The CDR3 contains 15 residues. CDR3 sequence: CSVAKRTGLGAEAFF. DNA of the CDR3: TGCAGCGTTGCCAAACGGACAGGGCTGGGGGCTGAAGCTTTCTTT. Together with reference TRBV29-1 and TRBJ1-1, the CDR3 gives the full variable domain: SAVISQKPSRDICQRGTSLTIQCQVDSQVTMMFWYRQQPGQSLTLIATANQGSEATYESGFVIDKFPISRPNLTFSTLTVSNMSPEDSSIYLCSVAKRTGLGAEAFFGQGTRLTVV.

This clonotype has a count of ten or more. The chain employs TRBV7-2 and TRBJ2-5, with D unclear. Germline loops: CDR1 SGHTA, CDR2 FQGNSA. The CDR3 is 16 residues long. V was shortened by 2 bases and J by 1 base, with 14 bases between the two germline ends. The CDR3 region has the DNA TGTGCCAGCAGCTTAATGGCAAGTGGTTTCCAAGAGACCCAGTACTTC. The encoded protein is CASSLMASGFQETQYF.

This clonotype was counted many times. The chain joins TRBV11-2 to TRBJ1-1; no clear D gene. V was cut by 5 bases and J by 2 bases, with 18 bases left in between. Per germline, CDR1 SGHAT and CDR2 FQNNGV. This CDR3 has 16 residues. The CDR3 DNA reads TGTGCCAGCAGCGTAAGGGAGTGGTACGATAACACTGAAGCTTTCTTT. Residues: CASSVREWYDNTEAFF.

This clonotype has more than one count but fewer than ten. V gene TRBV5-1 combines with J gene TRBJ1-6, with a possible D match to TRBD1 (5 bases). This CDR3 contains 15 residues. The germline V gene has CDR1 SGHRS and CDR2 YFSETQ. V was pared by 4 bases and J by 9 bases, with 17 bases between. CDR3 in DNA: TGCGCCAGCAGCACCTCCGACAGCTCATCTTCACCCCTCCACTTT. This encodes CASSTSDSSSSPLHF.

This clonotype was counted only a few times. The V call is TRBV5-1, the J call TRBJ2-5; D might be TRBD2 (6 bases). Germline V gene sequence: CDR1 SGHRS, CDR2 YFSETQ. V lost 6 bases and J lost 5, with 14 bases in between. This CDR3 region has 13 residues. The CDR3 sequence is CASTWGLGETQYF. CDR3 coding DNA: TGCGCCAGCACATGGGGACTGGGCGAGACCCAGTACTTC.

This clonotype was seen a few times. The V and J genes are TRBV11-2 and TRBJ2-2; D is unresolved. V lost 5 bases, J lost 9 bases, and 13 bases lay in between. The CDR3 has 13 residues. CDR1 is SGHAT and CDR2 is FQNNGV in the germline V gene. The CDR3 protein is CASSALRLRELFF. The DNA of the CDR3 is TGTGCCAGCAGCGCACTCAGACTTCGGGAGCTGTTTTTT. Together with reference TRBV11-2 and TRBJ2-2, the CDR3 gives the full variable domain: EAGVAQSPRYKIIEKRQSVAFWCNPISGHATLYWYQQILGQGPKLLIQFQNNGVVDDSQLPKDRFSAERLKGVDSTLKIQPAKLEDSAVYLCASSALRLRELFFGEGSRLTVL.

Ten or more counts support this clonotype. The chain combines TRBV27 with TRBJ1-1; TRBD1 might be the D (5 bases). Between the trimmed V and J ends, which lost 2 bases and 4 bases, there was a span of 11 bases. CDR1 and CDR2 from the germline V gene are MNHEY and SMNVEV (reference sequence). The CDR3 has 14 residues. CDR3 residues: CASSLGGRGTEAFF. CDR3 sequence (DNA): TGTGCCAGCAGTTTAGGGGGTAGGGGCACTGAAGCTTTCTTT.

This clonotype has ten or more counts. The chain recombines TRBV6-2 or TRBV6-3 with TRBJ1-5; no reliable D call. V lost 7 bases, J lost 1 base, and 23 bases lay in between. Germline CDR1 MNHEY, CDR2 SVGEGT. CDR3 length: 18 residues. CDR3 region: CASTLHPNPLRSNQPQHF. CDR3 DNA: TGTGCCAGCACCTTACACCCGAATCCGCTCAGAAGCAATCAGCCCCAGCATTTT.

At least ten counts were recorded for this clonotype. The rearrangement links TRBV20-1 to TRBJ2-7; D gene ambiguous. V lost 3 bases, J lost 2 bases, and 8 bases lay in between. CDR1 DFQATT and CDR2 SNEGSKA come from the germline V gene (reference sequence). The CDR3 extends over 12 amino acids. DNA for the CDR3: TGCAGTGCTAGGGCAGGAGCCTACGAGCAGTACTTC. It translates to CSARAGAYEQYF.

V is TRBV12-3 or TRBV12-4 and J is TRBJ1-2; TRBD1 matches at 9 bases. The CDR3 is made up of 17 amino acids. J lost 6 bases, V lost 6 bases, and 17 bases had no gene match. Here the CDR3 DNA reads TGTGCCAGCAGCCCTCCGGGACAGGGACCATTTTTGGATGGCTACACCTTC. This translates into CASSPPGQGPFLDGYTF.

This clonotype showed up many times. This rearrangement joins TRBV12-3 or TRBV12-4 to TRBJ1-2, with 9 bases aligning to TRBD1. This CDR3 is 15 amino acids long. The V gene end was trimmed by 3 bases and the J gene end by 5 bases; junction bases not matched to a gene: 7. For the CDR3, the DNA is TGTGCCAGCAGTTTCTCTACAGGGGGCGGTTATGGCTACACCTTC. It translates to CASSFSTGGGYGYTF.